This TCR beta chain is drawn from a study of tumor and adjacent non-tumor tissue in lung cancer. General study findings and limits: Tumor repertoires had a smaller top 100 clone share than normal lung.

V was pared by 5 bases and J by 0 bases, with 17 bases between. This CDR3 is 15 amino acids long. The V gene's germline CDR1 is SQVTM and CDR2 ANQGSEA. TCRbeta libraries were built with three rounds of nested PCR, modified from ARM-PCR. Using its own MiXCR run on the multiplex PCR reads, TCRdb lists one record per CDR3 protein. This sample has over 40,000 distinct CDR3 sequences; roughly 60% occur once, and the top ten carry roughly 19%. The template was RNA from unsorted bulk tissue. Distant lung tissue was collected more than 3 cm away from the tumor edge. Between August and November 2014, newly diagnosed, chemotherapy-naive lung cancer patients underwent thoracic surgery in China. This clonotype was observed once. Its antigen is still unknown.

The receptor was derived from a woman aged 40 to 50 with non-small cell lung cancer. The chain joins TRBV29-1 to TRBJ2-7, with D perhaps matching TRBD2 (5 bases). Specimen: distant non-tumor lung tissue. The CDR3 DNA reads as TGCAGCGTTTCAGAGCTTAGCGAATACTCCTACGAGCAGTACTTC. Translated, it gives CSVSELSEYSYEQYF.